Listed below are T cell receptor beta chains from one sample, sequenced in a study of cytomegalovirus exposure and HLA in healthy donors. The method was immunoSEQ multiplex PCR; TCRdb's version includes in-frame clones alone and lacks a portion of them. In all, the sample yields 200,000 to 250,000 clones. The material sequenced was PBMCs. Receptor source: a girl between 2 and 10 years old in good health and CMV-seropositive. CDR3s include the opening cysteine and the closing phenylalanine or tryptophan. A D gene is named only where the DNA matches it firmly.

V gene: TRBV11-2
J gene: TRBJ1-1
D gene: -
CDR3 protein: CASIPTGGTEAFF
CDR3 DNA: TGTGCCAGCATCCCGACAGGTGGCACTGAAGCTTTCTTT

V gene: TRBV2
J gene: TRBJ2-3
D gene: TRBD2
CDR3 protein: CASIRSSSGSLVTDTQYF
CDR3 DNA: TGTGCCAGCATTAGGTCGTCTAGCGGATCTTTAGTCACAGATACGCAGTATTTT

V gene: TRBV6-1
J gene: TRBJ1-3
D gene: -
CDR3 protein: CASSAARIDRTSGNTIYF
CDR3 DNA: TGTGCCAGCAGTGCAGCGAGGATTGACAGGACCTCTGGAAACACCATATATTTT

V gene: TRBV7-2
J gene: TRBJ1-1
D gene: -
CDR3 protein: CASSLVGTGAEAFF
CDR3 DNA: TGTGCCAGCAGCTTAGTGGGGACGGGAGCTGAAGCTTTCTTT

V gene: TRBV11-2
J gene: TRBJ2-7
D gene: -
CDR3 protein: CASSFGDFYEQYF
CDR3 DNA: TGTGCCAGCAGCTTCGGGGATTTCTACGAGCAGTACTTC

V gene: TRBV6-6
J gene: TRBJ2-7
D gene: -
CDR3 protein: CASKVEKQYGYEQYF
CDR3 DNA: TGTGCCAGCAAAGTGGAGAAGCAGTATGGGTACGAGCAGTACTTC

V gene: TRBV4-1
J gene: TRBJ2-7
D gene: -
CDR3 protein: CASSQGVGQKAYEQYF
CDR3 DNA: TGCGCCAGCAGCCAAGGAGTGGGACAAAAAGCCTACGAGCAGTACTTC

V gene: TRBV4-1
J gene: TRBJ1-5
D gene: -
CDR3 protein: CASSQATGPQPQHF
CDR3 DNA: TGCGCCAGCAGCCAAGCGACAGGTCCTCAGCCCCAGCATTTT

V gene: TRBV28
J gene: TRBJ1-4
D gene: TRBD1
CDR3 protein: CASSFPPLGGFDEKLFF
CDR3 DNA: TGTGCCAGCAGTTTCCCACCCCTAGGGGGCTTCGATGAAAAACTGTTTTTT

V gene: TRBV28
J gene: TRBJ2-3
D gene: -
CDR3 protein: CASSSRGSRGFGTQYF
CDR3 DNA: TGTGCCAGCAGTTCAAGGGGGTCAAGGGGGTTTGGTACGCAGTATTTT

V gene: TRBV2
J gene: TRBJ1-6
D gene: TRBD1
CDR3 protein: CASSRTGPSPLHF
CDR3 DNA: TGTGCCAGCAGCCGGACAGGGCCTTCACCCCTCCACTTT

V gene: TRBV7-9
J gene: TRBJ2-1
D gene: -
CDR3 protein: CASSPGQLNNEQFF
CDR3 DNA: TGTGCCAGCAGCCCTGGACAGTTAAACAATGAGCAGTTCTTC

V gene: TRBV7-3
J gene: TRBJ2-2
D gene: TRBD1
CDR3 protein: CASSTQTGERTGELFF
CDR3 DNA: TGTGCCAGCAGCACCCAGACAGGGGAGCGGACCGGGGAGCTGTTTTTT

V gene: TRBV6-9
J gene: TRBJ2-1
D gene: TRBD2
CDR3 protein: CASSYGNDGASGTHNEQFF
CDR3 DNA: TGTGCCAGCAGTTATGGCAACGACGGGGCTAGCGGGACCCACAATGAGCAGTTCTTC

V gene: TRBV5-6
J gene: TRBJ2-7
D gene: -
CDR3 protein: CASSLPPNSYEQYF
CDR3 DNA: TGTGCCAGCAGCTTGCCACCTAATTCCTACGAGCAGTACTTC

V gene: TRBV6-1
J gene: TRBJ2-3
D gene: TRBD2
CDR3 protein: CASVKTSGASDTQYF
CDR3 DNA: TGTGCCAGCGTTAAAACTAGCGGGGCCTCAGATACGCAGTATTTT

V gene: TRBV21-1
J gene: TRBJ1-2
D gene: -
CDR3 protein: CASSKAEGEGYGYTF
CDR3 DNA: TGTGCCAGCAGCAAAGCCGAAGGGGAAGGATATGGCTACACCTTC

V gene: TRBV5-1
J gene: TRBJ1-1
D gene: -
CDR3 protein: CASSFLGSEGAEAFF
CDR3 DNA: TGCGCCAGCAGCTTCTTGGGGTCTGAGGGCGCTGAAGCTTTCTTT

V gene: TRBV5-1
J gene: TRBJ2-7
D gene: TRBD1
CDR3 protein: CASSLVDRVYEQYF
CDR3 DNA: TGCGCCAGCAGCTTGGTGGACAGGGTCTACGAGCAGTACTTC

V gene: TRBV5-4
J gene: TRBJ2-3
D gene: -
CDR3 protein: CASSSREIGTDTQYF
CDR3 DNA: TGTGCCAGCAGCTCCCGGGAGATCGGAACAGATACGCAGTATTTT

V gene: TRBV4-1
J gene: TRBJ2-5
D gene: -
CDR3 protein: CASSRRRPSGSWRWETQYF
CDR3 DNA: TGCGCCAGCAGCCGTCGACGGCCTTCCGGGTCCTGGAGGTGGGAGACCCAGTACTTC

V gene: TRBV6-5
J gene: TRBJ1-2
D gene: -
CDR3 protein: CASRNTPLGGYGYTF
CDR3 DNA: TGTGCCAGCAGAAATACCCCCTTGGGAGGCTATGGCTACACCTTC